A selection of T cell receptor beta chains follows, all from one sample in a study of CD4 T cells in relation to SARS-CoV-2 and coronaviruses. Clones were read by immunoSEQ multiplex PCR, and TCRdb kept only the in-frame ones, dropping some. The table shows 40,000 to 50,000 clones, with approximately 84% occurring only once. No antigen has been assigned to these receptors. Sample: naive CD4+ T cells from PBMCs, cultured in vitro. Receptors originate from an adult with COVID-19. Each CDR3 is given with its conserved first and last residue. The D gene is left open where the match is weak. Size is stated for part of the rows, as once, few or many counts, or as a class when the clone is expanded.

>NA|TRBD1|TRBV2|TRBJ1-5
CASSATGGNQPQHF
TGTGCCAGCAGTGCGACAGGGGGCAATCAGCCCCAGCATTTT
>NA|TRBD1|TRBV6-6|TRBJ1-4
CASRRGQGSEKLFF
TGTGCCAGCAGACGGGGACAGGGCAGTGAAAAACTGTTTTTT
>NA|TRBD2|TRBV5-1|TRBJ2-7
CASSLEAGGPGEQYF
TGCGCCAGCAGCTTGGAGGCGGGAGGGCCGGGAGAGCAGTACTTC
>NA|NA|TRBV5-4|TRBJ2-2
CASSGQRGARSAGELFF
TGTGCCAGCAGCGGACAACGTGGGGCTCGGTCCGCCGGGGAGCTGTTTTTT
>NA|TRBD2|TRBV9|TRBJ2-3
CASSATPAAGGPDTQYF
TGTGCCAGCAGCGCAACCCCAGCGGCGGGAGGGCCAGATACGCAGTATTTT
>NA|NA|TRBV24-1|TRBJ2-2
CATSVTANTGELFF
TGTGCCACCAGTGTCACCGCGAACACCGGGGAGCTGTTTTTT
>NA|NA|TRBV28|TRBJ1-5
CASSPSVGRNQPQHF
TGTGCCAGCAGTCCGTCGGTCGGGAGAAATCAGCCCCAGCATTTT
>NA|NA|TRBV4-3|TRBJ1-5
CASSQDSFRGGQPQHF
TGCGCCAGCAGCCAAGATTCGTTTAGGGGAGGTCAGCCCCAGCATTTT
>NA|TRBD2|TRBV7-2|TRBJ2-2
CASSSQAGNTGELFF
TGTGCCAGCAGCTCCCAAGCGGGAAACACCGGGGAGCTGTTTTTT
>once|NA|TRBV2|TRBJ2-1
CASINLSPYNEQFF
TGTGCCAGCATCAATTTATCCCCTTATAATGAGCAGTTCTTC
>NA|NA|TRBV4-1|TRBJ2-7
CATADRDGTF
TGCGCCACCGCAGATAGGGACGGAACCTTC
>NA|TRBD1|TRBV30|TRBJ2-1
CAWNRGASYNEQFF
TGTGCCTGGAACAGGGGGGCCTCCTACAATGAGCAGTTCTTC
>NA|NA|TRBV6-2/TRBV6-3|TRBJ2-7
CASSGNSYEQYF
TGTGCCAGCAGTGGAAACTCCTACGAGCAGTACTTC
>NA|NA|TRBV5-6|TRBJ2-3
CASSFYLGQNTDTQYF
TGTGCCAGCAGCTTTTATCTCGGACAGAACACAGATACGCAGTATTTT
>NA|TRBD2|TRBV30|TRBJ2-1
CAWSLGLAEYNEQFF
TGTGCCTGGAGTCTGGGACTAGCGGAGTACAATGAGCAGTTCTTC
>few|TRBD1|TRBV30|TRBJ1-5
CAWSGQGTGQPQHF
TGTGCCTGGAGTGGACAGGGGACAGGTCAGCCCCAGCATTTT
>few|TRBD2|TRBV6-2/TRBV6-3|TRBJ2-7
CASSYETSGYEQYF
TGTGCCAGCAGTTACGAGACTAGCGGGTACGAGCAGTACTTC
>few|NA|TRBV14|TRBJ1-4
CASSQLRGQSEKLFF
TGTGCCAGCAGCCAATTGAGGGGCCAAAGTGAAAAACTGTTTTTT
>NA|NA|TRBV13|TRBJ2-4
CASRTGGAKNIQYF
TGTGCCAGCAGAACAGGTGGAGCCAAAAACATTCAGTACTTC
>once|TRBD2|TRBV5-6|TRBJ2-2
CASSRVAGLAVANTGELFF
TGTGCCAGCAGCCGCGTCGCGGGACTAGCGGTCGCGAACACCGGGGAGCTGTTTTTT
>NA|TRBD1|TRBV7-3|TRBJ2-1
CASSSGTGGSQFF
TGTGCCAGCAGCTCCGGGACAGGAGGCTCGCAGTTCTTC
>NA|TRBD2|TRBV28|TRBJ2-3
CASTSGLAVLLTDTQYF
TGTGCCAGCACCTCAGGACTAGCGGTATTGTTGACAGATACGCAGTATTTT
>NA|NA|TRBV28|TRBJ2-7
CASHSIVSSYEQYF
TGTGCCAGCCACTCCATCGTCAGCTCCTACGAGCAGTACTTC
>NA|NA|TRBV30|TRBJ1-5
CSAQWAGSDQPQHF
TGTTCGGCCCAATGGGCAGGGTCTGATCAGCCCCAGCATTTT
>NA|TRBD1|TRBV28|TRBJ1-1
CASDLRGGTEAFF
TGTGCCAGCGACCTCAGGGGGGGGACTGAAGCTTTCTTT
>NA|NA|TRBV6-5|TRBJ1-1
CASNGLTLLGTEAFF
TGTGCCAGCAATGGTCTCACGCTGTTGGGGACTGAAGCTTTCTTT
>NA|TRBD1|TRBV20-1|TRBJ1-6
CSASSVRGLGSPLHF
TGCAGTGCTAGTTCCGTTAGGGGGCTTGGTTCACCCCTCCACTTT
>NA|TRBD1|TRBV5-1|TRBJ2-1
CASNLLSAGTGDNEQFF
TGCGCCAGCAATCTACTTAGCGCGGGGACAGGCGACAATGAGCAGTTCTTC
>NA|TRBD2|TRBV7-9|TRBJ2-5
CASSRTSINGGETQYF
TGTGCCAGCAGTAGGACTAGTATTAATGGTGGAGAGACCCAGTACTTC
>NA|TRBD1|TRBV4-1|TRBJ2-5
CASSQDHSRTGTGKETQYF
TGCGCCAGCAGCCAAGACCATTCCCGTACCGGGACAGGGAAGGAGACCCAGTACTTC
>NA|NA|TRBV28|TRBJ2-1
CASSLIGGRGHEQFF
TGTGCCAGCAGTTTAATCGGGGGGCGAGGTCATGAGCAGTTCTTC
>few|NA|TRBV7-3|TRBJ2-1
CASSGASYNEQFF
TGTGCCAGCAGTGGGGCCTCCTACAATGAGCAGTTCTTC
>once|TRBD1|TRBV4-1|TRBJ1-1
CASSPRTGNTEAFF
TGCGCCAGCAGCCCCAGGACAGGGAACACTGAAGCTTTCTTT
>NA|NA|TRBV7-9|TRBJ2-1
CASSLQGNEQFF
TGTGCCAGCAGCTTACAGGGGAATGAGCAGTTCTTC
>NA|NA|TRBV19|TRBJ2-5
CASRTGETQYF
TGTGCCAGTAGAACCGGAGAGACCCAGTACTTC
>NA|NA|TRBV7-2|TRBJ2-2
CASSLGLNTGELFF
TGTGCCAGCAGCTTAGGTCTGAACACCGGGGAGCTGTTTTTT
>once|TRBD1|TRBV6-5|TRBJ2-3
CASSYSTGVTDTQYF
TGTGCCAGCAGTTACTCGACAGGGGTTACAGATACGCAGTATTTT
>NA|TRBD2|TRBV27|TRBJ2-1
CATMGLAGEVGQFF
TGTGCCACCATGGGACTAGCGGGAGAGGTAGGGCAGTTCTTC
>NA|NA|TRBV28|TRBJ2-7
CASSSTYRGPGPSSYEQYF
TGTGCCAGCAGTTCAACTTACCGGGGGCCGGGGCCTAGCTCCTACGAGCAGTACTTC
>NA|NA|TRBV25-1|TRBJ1-1
CASSEFRTGAAFF
TGTGCCAGCAGTGAATTCAGAACAGGAGCGGCTTTCTTT
>NA|TRBD2|TRBV7-9|TRBJ2-1
CASSAPGLAGGNEQFF
TGTGCCAGCAGCGCGCCGGGCCTAGCGGGGGGCAATGAGCAGTTCTTC
>NA|TRBD1|TRBV6-5|TRBJ2-2
CASSFGQAYHGELFF
TGTGCCAGCAGTTTCGGACAGGCTTATCACGGGGAGCTGTTTTTT
>NA|TRBD2|TRBV4-1|TRBJ2-7
CASSHFSGSTYEQYF
TGCGCCAGCAGCCATTTTAGCGGGAGTACCTACGAGCAGTACTTC
>NA|TRBD1|TRBV30|TRBJ1-1
CAWSLQGAVAFF
TGTGCCTGGAGTTTACAGGGGGCAGTCGCTTTCTTT
>NA|NA|TRBV11-3|TRBJ2-3
CASSSGRGLLLGDTQYF
TGTGCCAGCAGCTCAGGAAGGGGACTTCTATTGGGAGATACGCAGTATTTT
>NA|NA|TRBV7-9|TRBJ2-7
CASSLTRKSFHEQYF
TGTGCCAGCAGCCTTACCCGAAAGTCCTTCCACGAGCAGTACTTC
>NA|TRBD2|TRBV2|TRBJ2-3
CAIPRLAGVPDTQYF
TGTGCCATCCCACGACTAGCGGGAGTCCCAGATACGCAGTATTTT
>NA|TRBD2|TRBV5-1|TRBJ2-1
CASNFLAGSSYNEQFF
TGCGCCAGCAACTTCCTAGCGGGAAGCTCCTACAATGAGCAGTTCTTC
>NA|NA|TRBV24-1|TRBJ1-5
CATSDSRTVNSNQPQHF
TGTGCCACCAGTGATTCTAGGACAGTAAATAGCAATCAGCCCCAGCATTTT
>NA|NA|TRBV14|TRBJ2-3
CASSQQPVWADTQYF
TGTGCCAGCAGCCAGCAGCCCGTTTGGGCAGATACGCAGTATTTT
>few|NA|TRBV5-4|TRBJ2-5
CASSSIGFWTQYF
TGTGCCAGCAGTTCGATCGGGTTTTGGACCCAGTACTTC
>NA|TRBD1|TRBV7-8|TRBJ1-4
CASSLAGTGNEKLFF
TGTGCCAGCAGCTTAGCCGGGACAGGGAATGAAAAACTGTTTTTT